This T cell receptor beta chain was recovered during a study of blood T cell repertoires in COVID-19. Profiling relied on immunoSEQ multiplex PCR, and the TCRdb table lists in-frame clones only, not all of them. The data show roughly 150,000 clones, with around four fifths seen just once and about 8.8% held by the top ten. Trimming took off 5 bases at V and 2 bases at J, with 14 bases between the two ends. CDR3 length equals 15 residues. Germline V CDR1 and CDR2: SGHAT, FQNNGV. Sequenced: peripheral blood. This TCR derives from a woman at least 80 years old with COVID-19, enrolled during active disease. The rearrangement uses TRBV11-2 and TRBJ2-3, with D perhaps matching TRBD1 (6 bases). The CDR3, as DNA: TGTGCCAGCAGCCAGGGGTGGGGGAACACAGATACGCAGTATTTT. Amino acid sequence: CASSQGWGNTDTQYF.